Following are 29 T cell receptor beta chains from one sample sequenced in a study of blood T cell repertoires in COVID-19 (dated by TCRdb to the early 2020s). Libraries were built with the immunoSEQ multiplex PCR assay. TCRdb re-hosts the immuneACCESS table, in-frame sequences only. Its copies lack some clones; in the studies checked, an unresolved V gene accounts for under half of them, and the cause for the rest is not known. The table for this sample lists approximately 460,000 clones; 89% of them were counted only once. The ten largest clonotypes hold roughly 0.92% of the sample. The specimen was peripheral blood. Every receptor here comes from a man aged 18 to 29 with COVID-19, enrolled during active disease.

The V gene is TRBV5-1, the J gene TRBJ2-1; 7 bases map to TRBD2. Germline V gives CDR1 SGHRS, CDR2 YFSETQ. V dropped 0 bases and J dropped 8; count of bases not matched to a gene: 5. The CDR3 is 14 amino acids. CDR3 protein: CASSLEAGNDEQFF. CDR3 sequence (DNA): TGCGCCAGCAGCTTGGAAGCGGGAAACGATGAGCAGTTCTTC.

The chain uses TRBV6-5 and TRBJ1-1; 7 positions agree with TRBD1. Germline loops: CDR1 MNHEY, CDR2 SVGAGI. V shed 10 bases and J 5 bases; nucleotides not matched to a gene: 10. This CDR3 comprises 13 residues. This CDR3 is CATPPGGNTEAFF. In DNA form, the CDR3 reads TGTGCCACCCCGCCAGGGGGAAATACTGAAGCTTTCTTT.

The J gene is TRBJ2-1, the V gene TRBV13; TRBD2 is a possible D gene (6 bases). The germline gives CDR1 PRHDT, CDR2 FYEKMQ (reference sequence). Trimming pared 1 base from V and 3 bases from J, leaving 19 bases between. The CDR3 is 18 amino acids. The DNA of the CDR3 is TGTGCCAGCAGCTTAGATTCTAGGGGACTGGACCTCTACAATGAGCAGTTCTTC. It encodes CASSLDSRGLDLYNEQFF.

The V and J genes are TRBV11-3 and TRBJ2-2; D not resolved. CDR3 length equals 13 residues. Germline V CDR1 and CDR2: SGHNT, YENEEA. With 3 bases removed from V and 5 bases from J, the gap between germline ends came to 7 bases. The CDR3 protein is CASSFLTTGELFF. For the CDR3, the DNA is TGTGCCAGCAGCTTCTTAACTACCGGGGAGCTGTTTTTT.

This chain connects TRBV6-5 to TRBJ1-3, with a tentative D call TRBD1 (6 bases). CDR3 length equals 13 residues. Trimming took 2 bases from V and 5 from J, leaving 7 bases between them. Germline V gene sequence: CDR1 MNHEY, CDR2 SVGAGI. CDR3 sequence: CASSYRDRNTIYF. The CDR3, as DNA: TGTGCCAGCAGTTACCGGGACAGAAACACCATATATTTT.

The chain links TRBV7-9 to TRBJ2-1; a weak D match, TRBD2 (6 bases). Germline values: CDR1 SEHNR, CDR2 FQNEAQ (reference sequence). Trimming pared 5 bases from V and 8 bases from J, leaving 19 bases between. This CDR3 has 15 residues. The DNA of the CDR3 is TGTGCCAGCAGCCATCACCGGATAGCGGCCTATGAGCAGTTCTTC. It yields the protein CASSHHRIAAYEQFF.

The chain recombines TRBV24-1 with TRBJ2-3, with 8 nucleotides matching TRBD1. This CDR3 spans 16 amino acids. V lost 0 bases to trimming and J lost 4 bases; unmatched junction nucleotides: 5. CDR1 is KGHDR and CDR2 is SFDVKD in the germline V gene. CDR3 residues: CATSDLVRGRSDTQYF. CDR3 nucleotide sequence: TGTGCCACCAGTGATTTGGTCAGGGGGCGGTCAGATACGCAGTATTTT.

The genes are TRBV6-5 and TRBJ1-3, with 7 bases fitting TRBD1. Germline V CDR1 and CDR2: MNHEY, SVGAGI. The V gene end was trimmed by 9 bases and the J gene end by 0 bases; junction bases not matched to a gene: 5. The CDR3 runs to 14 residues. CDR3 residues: CASTGAYSGNTIYF. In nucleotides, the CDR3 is TGTGCCAGTACAGGGGCATACTCTGGAAACACCATATATTTT.

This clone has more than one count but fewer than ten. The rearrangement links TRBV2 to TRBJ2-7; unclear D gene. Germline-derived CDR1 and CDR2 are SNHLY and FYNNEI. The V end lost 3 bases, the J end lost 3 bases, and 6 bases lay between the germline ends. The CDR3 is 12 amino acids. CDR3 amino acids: CASSDTFYEQYF. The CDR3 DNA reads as TGTGCCAGCAGTGATACTTTCTACGAGCAGTACTTC.

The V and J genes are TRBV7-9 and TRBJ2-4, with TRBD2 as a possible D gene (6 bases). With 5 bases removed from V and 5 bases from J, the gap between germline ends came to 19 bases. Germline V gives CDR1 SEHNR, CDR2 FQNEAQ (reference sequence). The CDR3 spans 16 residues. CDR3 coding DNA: TGTGCCAGCAGCCCCCCGTTCGGGGGTGGGGAAAACATTCAGTACTTC. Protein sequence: CASSPPFGGGENIQYF.

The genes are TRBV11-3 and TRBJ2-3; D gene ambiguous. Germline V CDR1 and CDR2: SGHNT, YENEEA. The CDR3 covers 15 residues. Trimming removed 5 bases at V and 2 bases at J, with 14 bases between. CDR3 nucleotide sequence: TGTGCCAGCAGCGACTCCTTGAGGTACACAGATACGCAGTATTTT. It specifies CASSDSLRYTDTQYF.

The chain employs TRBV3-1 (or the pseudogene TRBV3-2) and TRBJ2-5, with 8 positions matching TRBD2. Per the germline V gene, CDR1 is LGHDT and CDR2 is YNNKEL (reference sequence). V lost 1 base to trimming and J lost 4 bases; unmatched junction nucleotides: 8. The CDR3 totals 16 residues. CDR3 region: CASSQGGAGEGETQYF. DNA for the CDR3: TGTGCCAGCAGCCAAGGGGGAGCGGGAGAGGGAGAGACCCAGTACTTC.

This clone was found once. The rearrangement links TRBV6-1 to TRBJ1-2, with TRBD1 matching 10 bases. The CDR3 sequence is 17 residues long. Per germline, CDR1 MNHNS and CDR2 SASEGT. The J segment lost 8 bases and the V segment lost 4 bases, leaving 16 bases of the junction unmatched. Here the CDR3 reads CASSGRQGALRTGGYTF. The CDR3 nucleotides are TGTGCCAGCAGTGGTAGACAGGGGGCGCTGAGGACTGGAGGCTACACCTTC.

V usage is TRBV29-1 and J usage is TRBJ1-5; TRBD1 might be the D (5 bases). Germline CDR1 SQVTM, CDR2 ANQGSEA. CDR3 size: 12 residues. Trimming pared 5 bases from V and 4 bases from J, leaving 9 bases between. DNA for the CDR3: TGCAGCGTTAGGGAGGGGAATCAGCCCCAGCATTTT. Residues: CSVREGNQPQHF. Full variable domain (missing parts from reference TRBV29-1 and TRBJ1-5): SAVISQKPSRDICQRGTSLTIQCQVDSQVTMMFWYRQQPGQSLTLIATANQGSEATYESGFVIDKFPISRPNLTFSTLTVSNMSPEDSSIYLCSVREGNQPQHFGDGTRLSIL.

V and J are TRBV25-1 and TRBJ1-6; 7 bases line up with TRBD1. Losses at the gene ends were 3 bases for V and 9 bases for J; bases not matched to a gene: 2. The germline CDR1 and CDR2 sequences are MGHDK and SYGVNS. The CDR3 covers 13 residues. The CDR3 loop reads CASSDPGGSPLHF. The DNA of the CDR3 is TGTGCCAGCAGTGACCCAGGGGGTTCACCCCTCCACTTT.

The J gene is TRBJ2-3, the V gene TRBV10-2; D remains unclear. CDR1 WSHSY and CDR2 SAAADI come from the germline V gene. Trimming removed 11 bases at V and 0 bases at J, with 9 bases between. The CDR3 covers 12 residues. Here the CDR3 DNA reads TGCGCCGTACAATCTAGCACAGATACGCAGTATTTT. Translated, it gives CAVQSSTDTQYF.

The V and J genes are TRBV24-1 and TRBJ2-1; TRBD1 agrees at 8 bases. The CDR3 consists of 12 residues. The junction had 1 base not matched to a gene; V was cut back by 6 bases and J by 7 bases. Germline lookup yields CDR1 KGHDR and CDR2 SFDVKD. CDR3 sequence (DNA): TGTGCCACCAGTCGGGACAGGAATGAGCAGTTCTTC. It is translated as CATSRDRNEQFF.

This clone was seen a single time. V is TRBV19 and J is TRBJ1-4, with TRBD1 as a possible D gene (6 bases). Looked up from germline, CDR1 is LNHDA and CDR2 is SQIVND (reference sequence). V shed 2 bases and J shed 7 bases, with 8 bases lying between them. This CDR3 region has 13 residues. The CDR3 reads CASSITGREKLFF. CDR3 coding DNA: TGTGCCAGTAGTATAACAGGGCGTGAAAAACTGTTTTTT.

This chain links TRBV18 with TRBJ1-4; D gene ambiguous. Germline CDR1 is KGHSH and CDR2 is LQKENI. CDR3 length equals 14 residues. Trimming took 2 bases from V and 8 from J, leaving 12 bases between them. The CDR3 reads CASSPEGLGEKLFF. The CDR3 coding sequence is TGTGCCAGCTCACCAGAGGGTCTCGGGGAAAAACTGTTTTTT. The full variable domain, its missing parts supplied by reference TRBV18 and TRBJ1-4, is NAGVMQNPRHLVRRRGQEARLRCSPMKGHSHVYWYRQLPEEGLKFMVYLQKENIIDESGMPKERFSAEFPKEGPSILRIQQVVRGDSAAYFCASSPEGLGEKLFFGSGTQLSVL.

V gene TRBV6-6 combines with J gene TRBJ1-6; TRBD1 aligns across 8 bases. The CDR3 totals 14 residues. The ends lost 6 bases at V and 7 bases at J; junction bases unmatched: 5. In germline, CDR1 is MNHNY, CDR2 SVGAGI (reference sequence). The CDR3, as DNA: TGTGCCAGCAGCCCCGGGACAGGAAATTCACCCCTCCACTTT. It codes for CASSPGTGNSPLHF.

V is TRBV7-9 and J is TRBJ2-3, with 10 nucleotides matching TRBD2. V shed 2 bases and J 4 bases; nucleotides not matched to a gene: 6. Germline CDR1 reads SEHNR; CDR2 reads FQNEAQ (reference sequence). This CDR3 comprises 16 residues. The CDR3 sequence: CASSLRPSGSPDTQYF. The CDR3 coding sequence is TGTGCCAGCAGCTTACGGCCTAGCGGGAGCCCAGATACGCAGTATTTT.

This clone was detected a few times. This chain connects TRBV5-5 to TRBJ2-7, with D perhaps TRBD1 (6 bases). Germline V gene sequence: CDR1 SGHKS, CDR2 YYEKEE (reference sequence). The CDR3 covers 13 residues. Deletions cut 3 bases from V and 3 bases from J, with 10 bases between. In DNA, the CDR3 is TGTGCCAGCAGCTATAACAGGGACTACGAGCAGTACTTC. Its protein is CASSYNRDYEQYF.

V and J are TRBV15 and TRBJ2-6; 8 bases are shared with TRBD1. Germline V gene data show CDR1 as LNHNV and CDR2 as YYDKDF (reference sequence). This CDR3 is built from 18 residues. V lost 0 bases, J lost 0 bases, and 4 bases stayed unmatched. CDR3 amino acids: CATSRDGTGSSGANVLTF. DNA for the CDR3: TGTGCCACCAGCAGAGACGGGACAGGTTCCTCTGGGGCCAACGTCCTGACTTTC.

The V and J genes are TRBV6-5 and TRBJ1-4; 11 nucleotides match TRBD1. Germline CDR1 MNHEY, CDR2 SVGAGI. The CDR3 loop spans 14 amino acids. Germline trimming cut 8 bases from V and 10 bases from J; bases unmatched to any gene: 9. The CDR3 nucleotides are TGTGCCAGCTTTTCCGGGACAGGGGGAGGAAAACTGTTTTTT. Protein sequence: CASFSGTGGGKLFF.

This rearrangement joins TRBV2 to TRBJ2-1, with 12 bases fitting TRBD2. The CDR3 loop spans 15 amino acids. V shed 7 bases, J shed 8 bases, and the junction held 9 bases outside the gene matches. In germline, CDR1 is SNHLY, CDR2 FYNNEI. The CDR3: CASNRLAGVQDEQFF. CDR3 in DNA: TGTGCCAGCAACCGACTAGCGGGAGTTCAGGATGAGCAGTTCTTC.

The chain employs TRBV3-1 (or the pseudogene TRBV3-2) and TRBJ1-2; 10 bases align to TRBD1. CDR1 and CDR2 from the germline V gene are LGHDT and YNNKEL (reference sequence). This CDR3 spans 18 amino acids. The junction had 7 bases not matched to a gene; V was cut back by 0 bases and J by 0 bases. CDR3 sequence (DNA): TGTGCCAGCAGCCAAGAAGCTTTTGGGACAGGGGCTAACTATGGCTACACCTTC. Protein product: CASSQEAFGTGANYGYTF.

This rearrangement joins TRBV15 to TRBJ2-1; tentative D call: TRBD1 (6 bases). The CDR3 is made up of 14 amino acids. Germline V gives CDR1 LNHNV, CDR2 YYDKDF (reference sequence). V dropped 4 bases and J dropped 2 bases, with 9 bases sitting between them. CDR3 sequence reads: CATSTGTPYNEQFF. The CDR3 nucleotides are TGTGCCACCAGCACAGGGACACCCTACAATGAGCAGTTCTTC.

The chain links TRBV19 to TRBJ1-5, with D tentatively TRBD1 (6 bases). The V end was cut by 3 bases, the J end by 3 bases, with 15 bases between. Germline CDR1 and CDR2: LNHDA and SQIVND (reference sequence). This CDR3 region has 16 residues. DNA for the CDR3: TGTGCCAGTAGTATTGCCACAGGGTTGAACAATCAGCCCCAGCATTTT. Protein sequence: CASSIATGLNNQPQHF.

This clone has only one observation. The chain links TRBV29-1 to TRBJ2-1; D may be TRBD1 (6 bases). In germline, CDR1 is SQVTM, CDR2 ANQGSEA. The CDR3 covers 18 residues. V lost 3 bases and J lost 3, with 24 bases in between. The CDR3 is CSVEGHVMGDTIYNEQFF. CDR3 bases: TGCAGCGTTGAGGGACATGTCATGGGGGATACCATCTACAATGAGCAGTTCTTC.